The entry below gives a single T cell receptor beta chain sequence along with its context. The germline gene is not matched at one end of the junction; a read error may be the cause. This record comes from a study of CD8 T cells in ankylosing spondylitis. This CDR3 is built from 17 residues. The germline V gene encodes CDR1 SGHTA and CDR2 FQGNSA. 5'-RACE, quantitative and with molecular barcodes, yielded the TCR beta libraries. TCRdb re-called the 5' RACE reads with MiXCR, one entry per CDR3 protein. Of 250,000 or so distinct CDR3 sequences in the sample, under 12% are singletons; the top ten hold less than 3%.

V is TRBV7-2 and J is TRBJ1-1; the D gene is possibly TRBD1 (6 bases). The clonotype was recovered from a male donor with ankylosing spondylitis or in good health (not recorded which). The source material was blood, either unsorted or a sorted T cell fraction (not recorded which). Written as DNA, the CDR3 is TGTGCCAGCAGCATAGCCCGGGGTGGGGGGCTAGGAGCTGAAGCTTTCTTT. Protein product: CASSIARGGGLGAEAFF.